This T cell receptor (beta chain) was sequenced for a study of T cell repertoires in cytomegalovirus infection. Across the whole study: Both a matching HLA type and CMV infection were indicated by public TCR beta signatures. Regarding the study as a whole: Cumulative frequency of public TCR beta families picked out carriers of CMV plus the relevant HLA.

This clonotype was recorded a few times. Its antigen is still unknown. CDR1 and CDR2 (germline): ENHRY, SYGVKD. This CDR3 has 17 residues. Trimming shortened V by 0 bases and J by 2 bases, and 11 bases separated the two germline ends. TCRdb redid the calling of the reads with MiXCR, one entry per CDR3 protein. The repertoire holds a few hundred thousand distinct CDR3 sequences, with approximately 9.5% as singletons. What was sequenced was PBMCs. The TCR was taken from a human donor in good health (CMV status not recorded). Some clones in this sample may be carry-over from other donors' samples. The chain is built from TRBV10-3 and TRBJ1-6; no clear D gene. CDR3 bases: TGTGCCATCAGTGAGTCGCCCAAAACGGCCTATAATTCACCCCTCCACTTT. Protein product: CAISESPKTAYNSPLHF.